This T cell receptor beta chain stems from a study of CD8 T cells in ankylosing spondylitis. The study's findings and limits: Past research had described some motif variants in reactive arthritis synovial fluid and blood.

The TCR beta libraries were generated through quantitative 5'-RACE incorporating molecular barcodes. TCRdb reprocessed the 5' RACE reads via MiXCR and lists one record per CDR3 protein. The table lists 50,000 to 70,000 distinct CDR3 sequences, under 7.5% of them singletons. The CDR3 sequence is 12 residues long. Trimming removed 7 bases at V and 4 bases at J, with 14 bases between. Looked up from germline, CDR1 is DFQATT and CDR2 is SNEGSKA (reference sequence). This clonotype showed up just a few times. The antigen remains undetermined. This sequence joins TRBV20-1 and TRBJ2-7; D ambiguous. Sample: synovial fluid, either unsorted or a sorted T cell fraction (not recorded which). The TCR originated in a male donor with ankylosing spondylitis. The CDR3 nucleotides read TGCAGTGTGGGCCAGGCTGGTTACGAGCAGTACTTC. It translates to CSVGQAGYEQYF.